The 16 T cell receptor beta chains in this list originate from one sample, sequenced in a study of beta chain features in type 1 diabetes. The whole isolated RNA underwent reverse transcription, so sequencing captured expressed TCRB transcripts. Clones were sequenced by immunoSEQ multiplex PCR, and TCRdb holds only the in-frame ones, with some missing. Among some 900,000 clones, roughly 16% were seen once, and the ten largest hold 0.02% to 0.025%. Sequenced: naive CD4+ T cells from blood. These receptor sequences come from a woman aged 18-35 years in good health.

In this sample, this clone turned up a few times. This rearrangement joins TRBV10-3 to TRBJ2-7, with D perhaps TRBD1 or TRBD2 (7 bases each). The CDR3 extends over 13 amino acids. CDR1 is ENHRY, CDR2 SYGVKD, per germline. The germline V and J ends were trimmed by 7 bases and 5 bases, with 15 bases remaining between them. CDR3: CAIKAGGEHEQYF. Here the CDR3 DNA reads TGTGCCATCAAAGCAGGGGGGGAACACGAGCAGTACTTC.

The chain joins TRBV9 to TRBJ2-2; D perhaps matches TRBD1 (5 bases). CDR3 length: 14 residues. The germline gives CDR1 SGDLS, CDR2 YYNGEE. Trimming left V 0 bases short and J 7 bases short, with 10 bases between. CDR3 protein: CASSVVGAVGELFF. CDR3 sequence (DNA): TGTGCCAGCAGCGTAGTAGGGGCGGTCGGGGAGCTGTTTTTT.

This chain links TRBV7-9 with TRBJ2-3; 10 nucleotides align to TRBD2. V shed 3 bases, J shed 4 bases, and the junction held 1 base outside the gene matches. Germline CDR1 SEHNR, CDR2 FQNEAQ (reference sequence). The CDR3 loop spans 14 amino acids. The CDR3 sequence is CASSLSGRADTQYF. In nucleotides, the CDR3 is TGTGCCAGCAGCTTGAGCGGGAGGGCAGATACGCAGTATTTT.

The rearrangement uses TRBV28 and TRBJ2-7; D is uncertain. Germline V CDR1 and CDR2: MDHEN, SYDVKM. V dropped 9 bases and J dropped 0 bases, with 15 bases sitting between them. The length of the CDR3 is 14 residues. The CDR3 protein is CASNQVPSSYEQYF. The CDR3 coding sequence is TGTGCCAGTAATCAGGTTCCCAGCTCCTACGAGCAGTACTTC.

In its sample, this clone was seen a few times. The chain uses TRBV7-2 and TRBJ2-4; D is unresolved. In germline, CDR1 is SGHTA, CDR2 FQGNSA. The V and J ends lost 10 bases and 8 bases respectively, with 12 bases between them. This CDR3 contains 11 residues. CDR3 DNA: TGTGCCACTCGAGAGCACGACATTCAGTACTTC. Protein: CATREHDIQYF.

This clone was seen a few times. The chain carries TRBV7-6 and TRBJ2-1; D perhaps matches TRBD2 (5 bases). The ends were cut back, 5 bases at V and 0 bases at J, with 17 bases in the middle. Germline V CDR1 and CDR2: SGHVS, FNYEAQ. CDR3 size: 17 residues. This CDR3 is CASSQYYRSGSYNEQFF. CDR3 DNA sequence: TGTGCCAGCAGCCAATACTACCGCAGCGGCTCCTACAATGAGCAGTTCTTC.

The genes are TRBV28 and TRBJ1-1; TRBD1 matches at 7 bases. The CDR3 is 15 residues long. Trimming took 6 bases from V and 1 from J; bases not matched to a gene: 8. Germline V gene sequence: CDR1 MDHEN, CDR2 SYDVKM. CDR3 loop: CASRLRDSWNTEAFF. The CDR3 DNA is TGTGCCAGCAGACTCAGGGACAGTTGGAACACTGAAGCTTTCTTT.

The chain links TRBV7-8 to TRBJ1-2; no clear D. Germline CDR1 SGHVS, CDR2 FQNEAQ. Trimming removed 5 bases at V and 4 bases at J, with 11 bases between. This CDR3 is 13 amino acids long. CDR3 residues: CASSAQIFYGYTF. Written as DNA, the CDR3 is TGTGCCAGCAGCGCACAGATTTTCTATGGCTACACCTTC.

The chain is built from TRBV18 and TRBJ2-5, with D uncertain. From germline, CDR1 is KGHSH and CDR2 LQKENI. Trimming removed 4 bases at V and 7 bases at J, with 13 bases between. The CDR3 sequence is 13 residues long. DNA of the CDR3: TGTGCCAGCTCACAGGGCTCGGTGGGGACCCAGTACTTC. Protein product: CASSQGSVGTQYF.

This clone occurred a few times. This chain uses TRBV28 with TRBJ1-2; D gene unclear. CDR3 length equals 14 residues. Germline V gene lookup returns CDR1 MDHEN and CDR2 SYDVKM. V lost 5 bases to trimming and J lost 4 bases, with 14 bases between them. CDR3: CASSGRRSFYGYTF. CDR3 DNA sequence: TGTGCCAGCAGTGGCCGCAGGTCGTTCTATGGCTACACCTTC.

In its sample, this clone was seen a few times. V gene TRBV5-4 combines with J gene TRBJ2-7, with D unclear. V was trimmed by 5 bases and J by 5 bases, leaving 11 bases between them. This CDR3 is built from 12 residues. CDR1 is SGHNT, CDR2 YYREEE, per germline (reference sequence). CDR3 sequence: CASSSIDHEQYF. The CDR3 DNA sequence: TGTGCCAGCAGTTCGATTGACCACGAGCAGTACTTC.

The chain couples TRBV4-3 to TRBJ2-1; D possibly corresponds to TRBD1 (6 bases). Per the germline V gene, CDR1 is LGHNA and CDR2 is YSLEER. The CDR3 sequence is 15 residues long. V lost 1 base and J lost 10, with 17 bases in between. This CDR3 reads CASSQGGYRGGEQFF. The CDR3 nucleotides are TGCGCCAGCAGCCAAGGGGGATACCGAGGGGGAGAGCAGTTCTTC.

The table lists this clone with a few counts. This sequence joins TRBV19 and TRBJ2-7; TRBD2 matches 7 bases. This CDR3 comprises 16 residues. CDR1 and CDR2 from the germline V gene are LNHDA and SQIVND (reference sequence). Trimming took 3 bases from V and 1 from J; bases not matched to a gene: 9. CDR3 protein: CASSMSGRAGSYEQYF. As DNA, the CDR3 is TGTGCCAGTAGTATGTCGGGGAGGGCCGGGTCCTACGAGCAGTACTTC.

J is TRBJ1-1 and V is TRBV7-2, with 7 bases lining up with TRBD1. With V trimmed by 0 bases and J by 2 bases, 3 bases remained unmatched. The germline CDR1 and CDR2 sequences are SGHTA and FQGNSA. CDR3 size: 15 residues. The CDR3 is CASSLAGTVNTEAFF. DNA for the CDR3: TGTGCCAGCAGCTTAGCCGGGACAGTAAACACTGAAGCTTTCTTT.

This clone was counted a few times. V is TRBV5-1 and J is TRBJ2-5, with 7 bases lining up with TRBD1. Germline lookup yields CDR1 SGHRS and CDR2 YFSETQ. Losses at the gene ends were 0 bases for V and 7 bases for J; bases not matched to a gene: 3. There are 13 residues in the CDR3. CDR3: CASSLGQGATQYF. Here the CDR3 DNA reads TGCGCCAGCAGCTTGGGACAGGGTGCGACCCAGTACTTC.

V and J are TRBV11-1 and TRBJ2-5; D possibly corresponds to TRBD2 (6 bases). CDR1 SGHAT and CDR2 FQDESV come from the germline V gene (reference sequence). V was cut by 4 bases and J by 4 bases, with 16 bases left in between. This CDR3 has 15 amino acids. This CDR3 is CASSSVSERVETQYF. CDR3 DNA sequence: TGTGCCAGCAGCTCGGTTAGTGAGCGGGTAGAGACCCAGTACTTC.